This entry concerns a single T cell receptor (beta chain). Its antigen remains unknown. The germline gene is not matched at one end of the junction; a read error may be the cause. Germline V gene sequence: CDR1 MGHRA, CDR2 YSYEKL. The CDR3 sequence is 13 residues long. The sample originates from a study of molecular identifiers for immune sequencing clone quantification. Study-level points and caveats: A single cell's spiked Jurkat TCR RNA was reportedly detectable among 900,000 to 1,000,000 naive cells. In CMV-specific effectors, clones above 20 copies held over 97% of molecules; naive, under 1%.

TCRdb independently ran MiXCR on the PCR reads; one entry per CDR3 protein. The table shows over 550,000 distinct CDR3 sequences, with roughly 27% occurring only once. Using 10%, 30% or 50% RNA, naive CD8 libraries were derived from about 21,000 to 970,000 sorted cells. The sample was naive CD8+ T cells from blood, with Jurkat cell RNA spiked in. Described subset: FACS-sorted CD8+CD4-CCR7+CD45RA+ naive T cells. The sequence came from a human donor in good health. Some libraries in this study had Jurkat cell RNA spiked in. The rearrangement uses TRBV4-1 and TRBJ2-7; the D call may be TRBD1 or TRBD2 (6 bases each). The CDR3 loop reads CASSQTGGYERYF. Written as DNA, the CDR3 is TGCGCCAGCAGCCAAACCGGGGGCTACGAGCGGTACTTC.